These 15 T cell receptor beta chains originate from one sample sequenced in a study of blood T cell repertoires in COVID-19. TCRdb's copy holds only in-frame clones and misses some; the assay was immunoSEQ multiplex PCR. The sample yields around 120,000 clones, about 90% seen once. Sequencing was carried out using peripheral blood. These receptors were taken from a woman aged 50 to 65 with active or convalescent COVID-19.

The chain carries TRBV28 and TRBJ2-7, with TRBD2 identical over 9 bases. This CDR3 is built from 15 residues. Germline V CDR1 and CDR2: MDHEN, SYDVKM. V lost 7 bases to trimming and J lost 3 bases; unmatched junction nucleotides: 10. This CDR3 is CASKGGLAEGYEQYF. The CDR3 nucleotides are TGTGCCAGCAAGGGGGGACTAGCCGAGGGCTACGAGCAGTACTTC. Full variable domain (outside the CDR3, taken from reference TRBV28 and TRBJ2-7): DVKVTQSSRYLVKRTGEKVFLECVQDMDHENMFWYRQDPGLGLRLIYFSYDVKMKEKGDIPEGYSVSREKKERFSLILESASTNQTSMYLCASKGGLAEGYEQYFGPGTRLTVT.

The V and J genes are TRBV6-1 and TRBJ2-5; 7 bases fit TRBD2. The CDR3 runs 17 residues. Germline lookup yields CDR1 MNHNS and CDR2 SASEGT. V shed 2 bases and J 4 bases; nucleotides not matched to a gene: 13. DNA of the CDR3: TGTGCCAGCAGTGAAACGCTAAGGGAGGGAGCTGCAGAGACCCAGTACTTC. Translating it yields CASSETLREGAAETQYF.

The chain is built from TRBV29-1 and TRBJ2-3; 8 nucleotides agree with TRBD1. CDR1 is SQVTM, CDR2 ANQGSEA, per germline. Losses at the gene ends were 7 bases for V and 5 bases for J; bases not matched to a gene: 5. There are 12 residues in the CDR3. The CDR3 reads CSGAGGRDTQYF. The CDR3 DNA sequence: TGCAGCGGCGCAGGGGGCAGAGATACGCAGTATTTT.

V usage is TRBV6-6 and J usage is TRBJ2-7; weak D call: TRBD2 (6 bases). The CDR3 is made up of 13 amino acids. With 8 bases removed from V and 3 bases from J, the gap between germline ends came to 14 bases. CDR1 is MNHNY, CDR2 SVGAGI, per germline (reference sequence). The CDR3 DNA reads as TGTGCCAGCGGCCTGGCGGGGCTCTACGAGCAGTACTTC. Translating it yields CASGLAGLYEQYF.

This rearrangement joins TRBV10-1 to TRBJ2-1; D gene unclear. V shed 7 bases and J shed 9 bases, with 7 bases lying between them. The CDR3 covers 10 residues. CDR1 and CDR2 (germline): WNHNN, SYGVQD (reference sequence). Here the CDR3 reads CASKIREQFF. CDR3 in DNA: TGCGCCAGCAAAATCCGTGAGCAGTTCTTC.

The V and J genes are TRBV6-5 and TRBJ2-7; a possible D gene is TRBD2 (6 bases). CDR3 size: 13 residues. Trimming took off 6 bases at V and 9 bases at J, with 18 bases between the two ends. Germline CDR1 reads MNHEY; CDR2 reads SVGAGI. The DNA of the CDR3 is TGTGCCAGCAGACCGACTAGGGCCCAGGGGCAGTACTTC. Encoded protein: CASRPTRAQGQYF.

V usage is TRBV10-2 and J usage is TRBJ1-1, with D maybe TRBD1 (5 bases). The germline V gene encodes CDR1 WSHSY and CDR2 SAAADI. V lost 5 bases and J lost 5, with 12 bases in between. There are 13 residues in the CDR3. The CDR3 loop reads CASSPQGGTEAFF. In DNA form, the CDR3 reads TGCGCCAGCAGTCCTCAGGGAGGAACTGAAGCTTTCTTT.

The chain is built from TRBV10-3 and TRBJ1-5; the D is unclear. With 3 bases removed from V and 2 bases from J, the gap between germline ends came to 8 bases. CDR3 length equals 14 residues. From germline, CDR1 is ENHRY and CDR2 SYGVKD. The CDR3 coding sequence is TGTGCCATCAGTGAATTTGGAGGCAATCAGCCCCAGCATTTT. Translating it yields CAISEFGGNQPQHF.

The chain couples TRBV7-3 to TRBJ2-7; D is perhaps TRBD2 (7 bases). Per germline, CDR1 SGHTA and CDR2 FQGTGA. Between the trimmed V and J ends, which lost 5 bases and 7 bases, there was a span of 21 bases. This CDR3 has 15 amino acids. The chain's CDR3 is CASSPLGGGPREQYF. The CDR3 region has the DNA TGTGCCAGCAGCCCCCTAGGGGGAGGGCCTAGGGAGCAGTACTTC.

The CDR3, as DNA: TGTGCTTCTTACCCTAGCGGAAGCACAGATACGCAGTATTTT. Protein: CASYPSGSTDTQYF. The genes are TRBV6-6 and TRBJ2-3, with 7 positions matching TRBD2. The CDR3 sequence is 14 residues long. CDR1 and CDR2 from the germline V gene are MNHNY and SVGAGI (reference sequence).

The V gene is TRBV18, the J gene TRBJ2-3; TRBD2 aligns across 11 bases. The CDR3 consists of 18 residues. After removal of 3 bases from V and 3 bases from J, the junction contained 11 bases not matched to a gene. The germline V gene has CDR1 KGHSH and CDR2 LQKENI. CDR3 region: CASSPSGTSGRWTDTQYF. The CDR3 DNA follows: TGTGCCAGCTCACCCTCCGGGACTAGCGGCCGGTGGACAGATACGCAGTATTTT. Using reference TRBV18 and TRBJ2-3 for the parts outside the CDR3, the full variable domain is NAGVMQNPRHLVRRRGQEARLRCSPMKGHSHVYWYRQLPEEGLKFMVYLQKENIIDESGMPKERFSAEFPKEGPSILRIQQVVRGDSAAYFCASSPSGTSGRWTDTQYFGPGTRLTVL.

The chain employs TRBV28 and TRBJ2-5; TRBD1 aligns across 10 bases. The CDR3 totals 13 residues. V gave up 6 bases and J gave up 5 bases; unmatched junction bases: 3. Germline V lookup: CDR1 MDHEN, CDR2 SYDVKM. The CDR3 spells CASRTGGLETQYF. The CDR3 nucleotides read TGTGCCAGCAGGACAGGGGGCTTGGAGACCCAGTACTTC.

The rearrangement joins TRBV9 to TRBJ2-1; 10 positions agree with TRBD1. The J segment lost 4 bases and the V segment lost 3 bases, leaving 4 bases of the junction unmatched. Germline V gene lookup returns CDR1 SGDLS and CDR2 YYNGEE. The CDR3 contains 15 residues. DNA for the CDR3: TGTGCCAGCAGCGCTGGGACAGGGGCTTACAATGAGCAGTTCTTC. This sequence encodes CASSAGTGAYNEQFF.

The chain is built from TRBV28 and TRBJ2-1, with D perhaps matching TRBD2 (5 bases). The CDR3 loop spans 16 amino acids. In germline, CDR1 is MDHEN, CDR2 SYDVKM. Trimming took off 7 bases at V and 4 bases at J, with 20 bases between the two ends. The CDR3 DNA follows: TGTGCCAGCACCGGATTCGAGCGGTGGACTTACAATGAGCAGTTCTTC. This encodes CASTGFERWTYNEQFF.

This clone was picked up one time. The rearrangement uses TRBV27 and TRBJ2-7; possibly TRBD2 for D (6 bases). The V end was cut by 4 bases, the J end by 4 bases, with 11 bases between. The length of the CDR3 is 13 residues. Germline lookup yields CDR1 MNHEY and CDR2 SMNVEV (reference sequence). The chain's CDR3 is CASSSNGGYEQYF. In nucleotides, the CDR3 is TGTGCCAGCAGTTCAAACGGGGGTTACGAGCAGTACTTC.